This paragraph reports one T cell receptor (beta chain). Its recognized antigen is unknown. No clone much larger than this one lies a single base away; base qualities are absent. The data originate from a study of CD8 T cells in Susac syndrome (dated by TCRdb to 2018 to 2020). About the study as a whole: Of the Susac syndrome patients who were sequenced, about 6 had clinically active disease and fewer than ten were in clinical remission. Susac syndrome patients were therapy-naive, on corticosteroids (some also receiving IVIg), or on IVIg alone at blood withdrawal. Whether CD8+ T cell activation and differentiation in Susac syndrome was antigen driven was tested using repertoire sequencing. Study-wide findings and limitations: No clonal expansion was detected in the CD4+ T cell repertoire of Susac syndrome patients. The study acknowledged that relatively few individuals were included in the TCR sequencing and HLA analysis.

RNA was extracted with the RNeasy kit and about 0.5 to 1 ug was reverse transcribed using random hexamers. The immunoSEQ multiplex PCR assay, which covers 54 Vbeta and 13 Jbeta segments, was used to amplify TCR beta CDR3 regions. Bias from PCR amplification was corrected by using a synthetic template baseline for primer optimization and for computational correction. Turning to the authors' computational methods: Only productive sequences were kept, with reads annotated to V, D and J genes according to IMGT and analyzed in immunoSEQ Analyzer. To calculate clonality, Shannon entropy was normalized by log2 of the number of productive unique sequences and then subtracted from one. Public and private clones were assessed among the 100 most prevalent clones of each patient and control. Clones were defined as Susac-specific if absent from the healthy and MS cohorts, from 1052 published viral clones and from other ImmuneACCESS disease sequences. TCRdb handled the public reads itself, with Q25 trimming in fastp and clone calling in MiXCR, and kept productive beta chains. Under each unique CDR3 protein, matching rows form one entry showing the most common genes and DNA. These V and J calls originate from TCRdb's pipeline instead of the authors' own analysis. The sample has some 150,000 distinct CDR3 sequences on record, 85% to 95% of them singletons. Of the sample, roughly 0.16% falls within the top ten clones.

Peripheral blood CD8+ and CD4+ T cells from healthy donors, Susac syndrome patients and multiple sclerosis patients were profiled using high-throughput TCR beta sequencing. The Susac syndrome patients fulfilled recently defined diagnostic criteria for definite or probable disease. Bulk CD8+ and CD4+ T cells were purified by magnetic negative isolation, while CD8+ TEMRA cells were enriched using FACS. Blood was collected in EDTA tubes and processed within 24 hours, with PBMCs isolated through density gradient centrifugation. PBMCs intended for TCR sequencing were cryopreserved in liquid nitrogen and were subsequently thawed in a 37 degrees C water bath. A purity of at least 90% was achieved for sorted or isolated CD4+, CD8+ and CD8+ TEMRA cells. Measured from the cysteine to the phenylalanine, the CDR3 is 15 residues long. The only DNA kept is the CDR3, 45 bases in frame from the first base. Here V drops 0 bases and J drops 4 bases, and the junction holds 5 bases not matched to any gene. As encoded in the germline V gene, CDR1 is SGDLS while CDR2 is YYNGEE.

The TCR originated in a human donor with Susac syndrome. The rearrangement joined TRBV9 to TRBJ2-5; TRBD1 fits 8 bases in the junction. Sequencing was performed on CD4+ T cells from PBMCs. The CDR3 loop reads CASSVEGRGPETQYF. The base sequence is TGTGCCAGCAGCGTAGAGGGCAGGGGGCCAGAGACCCAGTACTTC.